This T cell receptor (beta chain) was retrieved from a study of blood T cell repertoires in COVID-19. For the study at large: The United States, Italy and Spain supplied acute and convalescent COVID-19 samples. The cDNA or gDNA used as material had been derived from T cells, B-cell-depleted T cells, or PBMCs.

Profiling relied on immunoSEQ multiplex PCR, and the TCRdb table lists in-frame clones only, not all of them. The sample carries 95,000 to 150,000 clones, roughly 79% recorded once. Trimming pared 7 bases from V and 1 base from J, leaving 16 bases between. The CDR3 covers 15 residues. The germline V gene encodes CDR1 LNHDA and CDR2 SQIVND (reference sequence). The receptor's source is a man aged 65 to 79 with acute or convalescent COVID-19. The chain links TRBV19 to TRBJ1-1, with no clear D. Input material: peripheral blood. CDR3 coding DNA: TGTGCCAGTAAGGTTGGAGGCATTTCGAACACTGAAGCTTTCTTT. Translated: CASKVGGISNTEAFF.